One sample yielded the 10 T cell receptor beta chains listed below, sequenced in a study of T cell repertoires in cytomegalovirus infection. TCRdb itself ran the reads through MiXCR, one entry per CDR3 protein. Of about 400,000 distinct CDR3 sequences listed, 15% to 20% are singletons. The sequenced sample was PBMCs. These receptors were taken from a human donor in good health (CMV status not recorded). Some clones in this sample may be carry-over from other donors' samples.

This clonotype has more than one count but fewer than ten. This rearrangement joins TRBV19 to TRBJ1-3; 10 positions match TRBD1. The CDR3 runs 15 residues. V dropped 7 bases and J dropped 5; count of bases not matched to a gene: 8. Germline loops: CDR1 LNHDA, CDR2 SQIVND (reference sequence). The CDR3 protein is CASIPPGQGRNTIYF. CDR3 nucleotides: TGTGCCAGTATCCCACCGGGACAGGGGCGAAACACCATATATTTT. Filled out from reference TRBV19 and TRBJ1-3, the complete variable domain reads DGGITQSPKYLFRKEGQNVTLSCEQNLNHDAMYWYRQDPGQGLRLIYYSQIVNDFQKGDIAEGYSVSREKKESFPLTVTSAQKNPTAFYLCASIPPGQGRNTIYFGEGSWLTVV.

In this sample, this clonotype turned up a few times. The rearrangement joins TRBV4-2 to TRBJ1-5; D is ambiguous. The CDR3 sequence is 16 residues long. CDR1 is LGHNA and CDR2 is YNFKEQ in the germline V gene. Trimming stripped 3 bases from V and 9 bases from J, with 21 bases between. The CDR3 sequence is CASSQEPHSGEGPQHF. The CDR3 region has the DNA TGTGCCAGCAGCCAGGAACCTCACAGCGGTGAGGGGCCCCAGCATTTT.

In its sample, this clonotype was seen many times. The chain couples TRBV5-1 to TRBJ1-5; D not certain. With 3 bases removed from V and 4 bases from J, the gap between germline ends came to 14 bases. The CDR3 has 15 amino acids. Germline lookup yields CDR1 SGHRS and CDR2 YFSETQ. The CDR3 DNA sequence: TGCGCCAGCAGCTCGACCGCTGGACCAAATCAGCCCCAGCATTTT. Its protein product is CASSSTAGPNQPQHF.

This clonotype was counted between two and nine times. The chain carries TRBV27 and TRBJ2-5; the match to TRBD2 covers 8 bases. CDR3 length equals 15 residues. V lost 6 bases to trimming and J lost 1 base; unmatched junction nucleotides: 7. Per the germline V gene, CDR1 is MNHEY and CDR2 is SMNVEV (reference sequence). In nucleotides, the CDR3 is TGTGCCAGCAGACCGGGACTAGGGAGCCAAGAGACCCAGTACTTC. Protein product: CASRPGLGSQETQYF.

This clonotype showed up just a few times. This sequence joins TRBV12-3 or TRBV12-4 and TRBJ2-5, with 10 bases identical to TRBD2. After removal of 5 bases from V and 2 bases from J, the junction contained 8 bases not matched to a gene. This CDR3 region has 16 residues. The CDR3 protein is CASSAFLAGAQETQYF. The CDR3 coding sequence is TGTGCCAGCAGTGCCTTTCTAGCGGGGGCGCAAGAGACCCAGTACTTC.

In this sample, this clonotype turned up a few times. This rearrangement joins TRBV5-1 to TRBJ1-4; the D is unclear. The CDR3 is made up of 14 amino acids. The germline V and J ends were trimmed by 0 bases and 6 bases, with 9 bases remaining between them. Germline assignment: CDR1 SGHRS and CDR2 YFSETQ. The CDR3 here is CASSLALTDEKLFF. DNA of the CDR3: TGCGCCAGCAGCTTGGCCTTAACAGATGAAAAACTGTTTTTT.

The chain carries TRBV24-1 and TRBJ1-2; D call uncertain. V lost 3 bases, J lost 2 bases, and 9 bases lay in between. CDR3 length: 14 amino acids. Germline V CDR1 and CDR2: KGHDR, SFDVKD. Here the CDR3 reads CATSDPLRNYGYTF. CDR3 sequence (DNA): TGTGCCACCAGTGATCCGCTACGCAACTATGGCTACACCTTC.

This clonotype was detected ten times or more. The chain employs TRBV6-1 and TRBJ2-3, with 8 positions matching TRBD1. The CDR3 is 19 amino acids. CDR1 is MNHNS, CDR2 SASEGT, per germline. V gave up 0 bases and J gave up 2 bases; unmatched junction bases: 13. The CDR3 nucleotides are TGTGCCAGCAGTGAAGCGGAGGACAGGGCGTGGGCCTCCACAGATACGCAGTATTTT. Amino acids: CASSEAEDRAWASTDTQYF.

There are a few counts of this clonotype. The chain carries TRBV7-9 and TRBJ2-7; 9 positions agree with TRBD1. V lost 5 bases, J lost 2 bases, and 10 bases stayed unmatched. Looked up from germline, CDR1 is SEHNR and CDR2 is FQNEAQ (reference sequence). This CDR3 is 16 amino acids long. The CDR3 reads CASSTNRDRVTYEQYF. The CDR3, as DNA: TGTGCCAGCAGCACAAACCGGGACAGGGTCACCTACGAGCAGTACTTC.

This sequence joins TRBV7-6 and TRBJ1-2; 7 nucleotides agree with TRBD1. CDR3 length: 14 residues. Trimming cost V 5 bases and J 4 bases; bases outside gene matches: 7. Germline V gene lookup returns CDR1 SGHVS and CDR2 FNYEAQ. In nucleotides, the CDR3 is TGTGCCAGCAGCGCCCAACAGGGGACCTATGGCTACACCTTC. It yields the protein CASSAQQGTYGYTF.